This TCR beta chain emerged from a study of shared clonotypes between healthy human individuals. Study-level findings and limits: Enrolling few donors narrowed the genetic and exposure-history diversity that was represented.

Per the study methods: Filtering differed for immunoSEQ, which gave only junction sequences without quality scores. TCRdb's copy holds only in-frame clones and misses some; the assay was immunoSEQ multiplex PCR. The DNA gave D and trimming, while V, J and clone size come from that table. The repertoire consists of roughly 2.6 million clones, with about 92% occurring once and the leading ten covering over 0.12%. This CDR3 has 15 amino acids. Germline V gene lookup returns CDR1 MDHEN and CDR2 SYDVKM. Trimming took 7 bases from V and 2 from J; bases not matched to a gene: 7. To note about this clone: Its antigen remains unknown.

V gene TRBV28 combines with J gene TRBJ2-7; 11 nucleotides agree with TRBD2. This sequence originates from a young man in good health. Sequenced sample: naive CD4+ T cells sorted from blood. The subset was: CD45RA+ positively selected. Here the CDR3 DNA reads TGTGCCAGCATCCTTAGCGGGGGGGGTCCCTACGAGCAGTACTTC. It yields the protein CASILSGGGPYEQYF.